A selection of T cell receptor beta chains follows, all from one sample in a study of OX40 agonist ivuxolimab in advanced cancers. Libraries were prepared by immunoSEQ multiplex PCR; TCRdb keeps only in-frame clonotypes and omits some of them. The table includes approximately 60,000 clones, 77% detected once. Material: CD4+ or CD8+ T cells sorted from blood, obtained in a trial of the OX40 agonist ivuxolimab. The source is an adult with an advanced solid tumor such as melanoma, head and neck, liver or kidney cancer. CDR3s include the opening cysteine and the closing phenylalanine or tryptophan. A D gene is named only where the DNA matches it firmly. Clone size is not always given. Where it is, it says once, few, many or a class for expanded clones.

CDR3 length	clone size	V gene	J gene	D gene	CDR3 protein	CDR3 DNA
13	-	TRBV18	TRBJ1-5	-	CASSGGGNQPQHF	TGTGCCAGCTCAGGAGGGGGGAATCAGCCCCAGCATTTT
17	-	TRBV5-5	TRBJ2-7	TRBD2	CASSLGTSGGLPYEQYF	TGTGCCAGCAGCCTGGGGACTAGCGGGGGACTGCCCTACGAGCAGTACTTC
15	-	TRBV19	TRBJ1-2	TRBD1	CASSPLQGQGYGYTF	TGTGCCAGTAGTCCGCTCCAGGGACAGGGCTATGGCTACACCTTC
17	-	TRBV19	TRBJ2-1	TRBD2	CASSSRTSGNLYNEQFF	TGTGCCAGTAGTTCCCGGACTAGCGGGAATCTCTACAATGAGCAGTTCTTC
15	few	TRBV7-2	TRBJ2-2	-	CASSLVGRNTGELFF	TGTGCCAGCAGCTTAGTCGGACGGAACACCGGGGAGCTGTTTTTT
15	-	TRBV5-1	TRBJ2-1	TRBD2	CASSLGLAGYNEQFF	TGCGCCAGCAGCTTGGGACTAGCGGGATACAATGAGCAGTTCTTC
15	-	TRBV4-1	TRBJ2-5	-	CASSQGRDYQETQYF	TGCGCCAGCAGCCAAGGCCGGGACTACCAAGAGACCCAGTACTTC
14	-	TRBV19	TRBJ2-7	-	CASSITGQSYEQYF	TGTGCCAGTAGTATTACGGGACAATCCTACGAGCAGTACTTC
15	-	TRBV11-2	TRBJ1-3	TRBD1	CASSFIGGPGNTIYF	TGTGCCAGCAGCTTTATAGGGGGCCCTGGAAACACCATATATTTT
14	-	TRBV5-1	TRBJ2-7	-	CASSRAPGSHEQYF	TGCGCCAGCAGCCGGGCCCCCGGGTCCCACGAGCAGTACTTC
15	-	TRBV15	TRBJ1-5	-	CATSRGSSSNQPQHF	TGTGCCACCAGCAGAGGGAGCTCTAGCAATCAGCCCCAGCATTTT
15	-	TRBV28	TRBJ2-7	-	CASSSLKGGYYEQYF	TGTGCCAGCAGTTCACTAAAGGGAGGATACTACGAGCAGTACTTC
17	-	TRBV11-2	TRBJ2-3	TRBD1	CASSHLRGQGMADTQYF	TGTGCCAGCAGCCATCTCCGGGGACAGGGGATGGCAGATACGCAGTATTTT
15	-	TRBV28	TRBJ1-1	TRBD1	CASASGAGGHTEAFF	TGTGCCAGCGCATCCGGGGCAGGGGGACACACTGAAGCTTTCTTT
16	-	TRBV2	TRBJ2-2	TRBD1	CASSVFGTANTGELFF	TGTGCCAGCAGTGTATTCGGGACAGCAAACACCGGGGAGCTGTTTTTT
13	once	TRBV11-2	TRBJ1-2	-	CASSQGTAYGYTF	TGTGCCAGCAGCCAAGGGACGGCTTATGGCTACACCTTC
18	-	TRBV5-1	TRBJ1-5	-	CASPPRGFEKATGQPQHF	TGCGCCAGCCCCCCCCGGGGGTTCGAGAAGGCCACGGGACAGCCCCAGCATTTT
14	-	TRBV5-8	TRBJ2-3	-	CASGARVSTDTQYF	TGTGCCAGCGGCGCCAGGGTCAGCACAGATACGCAGTATTTT
14	-	TRBV10-2	TRBJ1-1	-	CASSDPGGRTEAFF	TGCGCCAGCAGTGACCCGGGGGGCCGCACTGAAGCTTTCTTT
15	once	TRBV11-2	TRBJ2-2	-	CASSPTRLIPGELFF	TGTGCCAGCAGCCCCACCCGACTAATCCCCGGGGAGCTGTTTTTT
16	-	TRBV13	TRBJ2-1	TRBD2	CASSSWGLAGAGEQFF	TGTGCCAGCAGCTCCTGGGGGCTAGCGGGAGCGGGTGAGCAGTTCTTC
14	-	TRBV6-1	TRBJ2-1	-	CASSDRDYYNEQFF	TGTGCCAGCAGTGACAGGGATTACTACAATGAGCAGTTCTTC
14	-	TRBV5-6	TRBJ1-2	-	CASSLVGIKGGYTF	TGTGCCAGCAGCTTGGTGGGGATCAAGGGCGGCTACACCTTC
15	-	TRBV9	TRBJ2-1	TRBD2	CASSRGLAGGNEQFF	TGTGCCAGCAGTCGGGGACTAGCGGGAGGGAATGAGCAGTTCTTC
15	-	TRBV5-1	TRBJ2-2	-	CASSLPRRNTGELFF	TGCGCCAGCAGCTTGCCGCGGAGAAACACCGGGGAGCTGTTTTTT
16	-	TRBV2	TRBJ2-5	-	CASSEARGGAQETQYF	TGTGCCAGCAGTGAAGCGCGAGGGGGGGCCCAAGAGACCCAGTACTTC
13	-	TRBV18	TRBJ1-5	-	CASSPEGVQPQHF	TGTGCCAGCTCACCCGAGGGGGTTCAGCCCCAGCATTTT
16	-	TRBV5-1	TRBJ1-5	-	CASRLGGADSNQPQHF	TGCGCCAGCAGGCTGGGGGGGGCCGATAGCAATCAGCCCCAGCATTTT
12	-	TRBV7-2	TRBJ2-1	TRBD2	CASSLLGTSLFF	TGTGCCAGCAGCTTATTAGGGACTAGTCTCTTCTTC
15	-	TRBV11-2	TRBJ1-5	TRBD1	CASSSQGARNQPQHF	TGTGCCAGCAGCTCTCAGGGGGCTCGCAATCAGCCCCAGCATTTT
18	-	TRBV7-2	TRBJ1-1	-	CASSLALQGPLMNTEAFF	TGTGCCAGCAGCTTAGCGCTACAGGGCCCCCTTATGAACACTGAAGCTTTCTTT
18	-	TRBV10-2	TRBJ1-5	TRBD1	CASSEGTGGFMGNQPQHF	TGCGCCAGCAGTGAGGGGACAGGGGGCTTCATGGGGAATCAGCCCCAGCATTTT
14	once	TRBV7-3	TRBJ2-3	TRBD1	CASSTRTGPDTQYF	TGTGCCAGCAGCACCCGGACAGGGCCAGATACGCAGTATTTT
11	-	TRBV20-1	TRBJ1-2	TRBD1	CSAWTGGGYTF	TGCAGTGCCTGGACAGGGGGCGGCTACACCTTC
15	-	TRBV2	TRBJ1-1	TRBD1	CASSPATGTGAEAFF	TGTGCCAGCAGTCCTGCGACAGGGACCGGGGCTGAAGCTTTCTTT